The present TCR beta chain was sequenced within a study of OX40 agonist ivuxolimab in advanced cancers. Study-wide results and limits: Clonal expansion was among the lowest in partial responders at 0.1-3.0 mg/kg, especially CD8+. CD4+ and CD8+ blood T cells expanded clonally by week 6 at 0.1 to 3.0 mg/kg.

The V and J ends lost 9 bases and 0 bases respectively, with 15 bases between them. The length of the CDR3 is 15 residues. Per germline, CDR1 MNHEY and CDR2 SVGAGI. Profiling relied on immunoSEQ multiplex PCR, and the TCRdb table lists in-frame clones only, not all of them. The repertoire includes under 75,000 clones, 85% to 90% of them detected once, and about 0.77% sits in the top ten. In the case of this clone: Its cognate antigen is unknown.

The rearrangement joins TRBV6-5 to TRBJ1-3; possible D gene TRBD1, 5 bases. Sequenced here: CD4+ or CD8+ T cells sorted from blood, sampled in a trial of the OX40 agonist ivuxolimab. The receptor was isolated from an adult with an advanced solid tumor such as melanoma, head and neck, liver or kidney cancer. The CDR3 sequence is CASTQDIRSGNTIYF. The DNA of the CDR3 is TGTGCCAGTACCCAGGACATCCGCTCTGGAAACACCATATATTTT.